This TCR beta chain was identified in a study of blood T cells in healthy people across ages. General study findings and limits: TCR beta diversity, measured per million T cells, fell in a roughly linear way with age.

Ten or more counts support this clonotype. Its antigen is as yet unknown. A second about 7 to 11 cycle PCR used barcoded and J-beta primers. Using its own MiXCR run on the 5' RACE reads, TCRdb lists one record per CDR3 protein. This table holds 800,000 to 950,000 distinct CDR3 sequences, about 28% found once. CDR1 and CDR2 (germline): SGHRS, YFSETQ. V dropped 3 bases and J dropped 7; count of bases not matched to a gene: 6. The CDR3 sequence is 16 residues long. A further study also used this sample, focusing on T cells of mothers and their children. That report notes: When mothers and children were related, their normalized repertoire overlap, which was always slightly higher, did not differ significantly from that of unrelated pairs.

Sequencing was performed on blood. This sequence joins TRBV5-1 and TRBJ2-1; 14 nucleotides align to TRBD2. This TCR was sampled from a middle-aged woman in good health. CDR3 sequence reads: CASSSIRLAGGNEQFF. The CDR3 nucleotides read TGCGCCAGCAGCTCAATCAGACTAGCGGGGGGGAATGAGCAGTTCTTC.